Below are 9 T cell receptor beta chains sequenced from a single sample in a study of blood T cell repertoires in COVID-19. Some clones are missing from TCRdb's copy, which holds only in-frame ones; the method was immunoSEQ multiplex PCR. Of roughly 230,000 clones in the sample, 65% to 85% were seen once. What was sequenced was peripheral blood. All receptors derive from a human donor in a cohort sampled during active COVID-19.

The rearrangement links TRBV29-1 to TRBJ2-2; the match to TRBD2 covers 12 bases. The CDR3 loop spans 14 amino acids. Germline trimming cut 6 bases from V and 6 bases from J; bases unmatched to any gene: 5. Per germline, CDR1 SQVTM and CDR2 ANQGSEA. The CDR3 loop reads CSVLTSGSPGELFF. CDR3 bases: TGCAGCGTCCTGACTAGCGGGAGTCCCGGGGAGCTGTTTTTT.

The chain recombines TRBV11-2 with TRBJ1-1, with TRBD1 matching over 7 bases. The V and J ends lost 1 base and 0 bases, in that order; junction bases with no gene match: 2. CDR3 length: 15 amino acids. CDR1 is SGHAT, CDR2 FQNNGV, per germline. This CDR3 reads CASSLGQGLNTEAFF. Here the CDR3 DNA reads TGTGCCAGCAGCTTAGGACAGGGCCTGAACACTGAAGCTTTCTTT.

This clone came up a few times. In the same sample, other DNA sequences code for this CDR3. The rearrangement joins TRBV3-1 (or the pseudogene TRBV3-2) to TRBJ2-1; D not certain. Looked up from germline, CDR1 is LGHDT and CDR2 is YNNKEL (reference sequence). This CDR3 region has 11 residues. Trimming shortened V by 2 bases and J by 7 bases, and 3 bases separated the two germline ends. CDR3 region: CASSQLNEQFF. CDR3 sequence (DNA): TGTGCCAGCAGCCAACTTAATGAGCAGTTCTTC.

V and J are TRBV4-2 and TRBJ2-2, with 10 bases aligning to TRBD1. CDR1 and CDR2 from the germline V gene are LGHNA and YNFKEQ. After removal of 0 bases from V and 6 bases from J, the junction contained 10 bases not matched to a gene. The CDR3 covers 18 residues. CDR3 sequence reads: CASSQDLWTGGSPGELFF. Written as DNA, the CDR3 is TGTGCCAGCAGCCAAGATCTGTGGACAGGGGGAAGTCCCGGGGAGCTGTTTTTT.

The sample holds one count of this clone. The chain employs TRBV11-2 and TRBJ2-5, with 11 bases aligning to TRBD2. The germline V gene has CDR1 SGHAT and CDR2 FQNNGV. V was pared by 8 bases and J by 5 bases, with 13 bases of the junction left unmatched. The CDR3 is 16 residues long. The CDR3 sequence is CASGKISGGAGETQYF. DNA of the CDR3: TGTGCCAGCGGAAAAATTAGCGGGGGGGCAGGGGAGACCCAGTACTTC.

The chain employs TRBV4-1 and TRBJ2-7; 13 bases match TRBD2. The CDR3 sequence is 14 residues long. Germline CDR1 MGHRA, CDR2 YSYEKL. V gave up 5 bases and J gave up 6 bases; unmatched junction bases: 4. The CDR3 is CASSGLAGVGEQYF. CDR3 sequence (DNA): TGCGCCAGCAGCGGACTAGCGGGAGTAGGCGAGCAGTACTTC.

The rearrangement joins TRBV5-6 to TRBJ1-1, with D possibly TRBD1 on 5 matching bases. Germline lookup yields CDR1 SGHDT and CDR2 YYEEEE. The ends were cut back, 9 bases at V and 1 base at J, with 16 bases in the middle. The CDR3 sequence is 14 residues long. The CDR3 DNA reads TGTGCCACCGCCCGGGGGAGTCAGAACACTGAAGCTTTCTTT. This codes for CATARGSQNTEAFF.

For the CDR3, the DNA is TGCGCCAGCAGCGCCGCTGGCGGGAGAGGAACGTCCTACAATGAGCAGTTCTTC. This codes for CASSAAGGRGTSYNEQFF. This chain connects TRBV5-1 to TRBJ2-1; TRBD2 agrees at 7 bases. CDR1 and CDR2 (germline): SGHRS, YFSETQ. V was clipped by 4 bases and J by 1 base; unmatched bases: 14. This CDR3 region has 18 residues.

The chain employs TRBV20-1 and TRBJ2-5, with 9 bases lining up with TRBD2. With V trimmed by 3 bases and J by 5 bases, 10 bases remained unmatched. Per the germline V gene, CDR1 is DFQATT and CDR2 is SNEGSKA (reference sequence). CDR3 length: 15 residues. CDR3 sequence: CSASRGAGGSETQYF. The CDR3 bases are TGCAGTGCTAGTAGGGGAGCGGGGGGCTCGGAGACCCAGTACTTC.